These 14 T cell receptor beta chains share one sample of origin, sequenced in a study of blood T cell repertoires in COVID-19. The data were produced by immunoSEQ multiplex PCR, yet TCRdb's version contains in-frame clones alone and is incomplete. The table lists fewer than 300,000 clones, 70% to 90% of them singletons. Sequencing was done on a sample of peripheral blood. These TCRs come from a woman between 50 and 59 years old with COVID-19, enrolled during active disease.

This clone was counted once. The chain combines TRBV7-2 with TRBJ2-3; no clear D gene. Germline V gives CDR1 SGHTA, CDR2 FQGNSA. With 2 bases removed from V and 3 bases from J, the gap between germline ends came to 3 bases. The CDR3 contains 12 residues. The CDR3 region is CASSLYTDTQYF. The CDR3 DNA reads TGTGCCAGCAGCTTATATACAGATACGCAGTATTTT.

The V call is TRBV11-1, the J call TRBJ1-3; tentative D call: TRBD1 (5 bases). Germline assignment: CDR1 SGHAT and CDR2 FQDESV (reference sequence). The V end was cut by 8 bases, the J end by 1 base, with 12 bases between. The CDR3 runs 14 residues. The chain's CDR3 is CASAQGSSGNTIYF. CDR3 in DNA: TGTGCCAGCGCTCAGGGTTCATCTGGAAACACCATATATTTT.

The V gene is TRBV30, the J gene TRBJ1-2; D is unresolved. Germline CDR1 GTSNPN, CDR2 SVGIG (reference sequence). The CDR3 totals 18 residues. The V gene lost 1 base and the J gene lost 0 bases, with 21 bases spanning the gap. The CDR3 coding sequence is TGTGCCTGGAGTGAAGGCCTCAGCGTACCACCTACTAACTATGGCTACACCTTC. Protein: CAWSEGLSVPPTNYGYTF.

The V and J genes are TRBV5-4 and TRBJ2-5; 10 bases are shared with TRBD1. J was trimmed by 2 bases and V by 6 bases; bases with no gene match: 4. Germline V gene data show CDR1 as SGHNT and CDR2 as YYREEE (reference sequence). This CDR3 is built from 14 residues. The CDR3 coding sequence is TGTGCCAGCAAACCGGGACAGGGGCAAGAGACCCAGTACTTC. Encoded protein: CASKPGQGQETQYF.

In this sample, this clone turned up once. This CDR3 is CASSPGGQTYYEQYF. CDR3 in DNA: TGCGCCAGCAGCCCCGGTGGACAGACTTACTACGAGCAGTACTTC. This chain uses TRBV5-1 with TRBJ2-7; D is possibly TRBD1 (6 bases). Germline CDR1 reads SGHRS; CDR2 reads YFSETQ. Trimming removed 4 bases from V and 3 bases from J, with 17 bases in between. CDR3 length: 15 amino acids.

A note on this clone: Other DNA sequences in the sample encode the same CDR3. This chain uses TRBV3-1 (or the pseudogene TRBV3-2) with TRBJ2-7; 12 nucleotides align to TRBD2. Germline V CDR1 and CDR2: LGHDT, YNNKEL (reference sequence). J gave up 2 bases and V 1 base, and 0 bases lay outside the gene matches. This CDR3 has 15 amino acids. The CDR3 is CASSQGLAGAYEQYF. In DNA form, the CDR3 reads TGTGCCAGCAGCCAAGGACTAGCGGGGGCCTACGAGCAGTACTTC.

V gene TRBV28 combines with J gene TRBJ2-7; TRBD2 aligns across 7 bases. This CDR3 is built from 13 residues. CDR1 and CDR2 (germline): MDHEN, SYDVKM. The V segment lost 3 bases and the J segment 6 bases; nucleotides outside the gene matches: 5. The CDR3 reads CASSLGTIPEQYF. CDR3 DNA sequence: TGTGCCAGCAGTTTGGGGACTATCCCCGAGCAGTACTTC.

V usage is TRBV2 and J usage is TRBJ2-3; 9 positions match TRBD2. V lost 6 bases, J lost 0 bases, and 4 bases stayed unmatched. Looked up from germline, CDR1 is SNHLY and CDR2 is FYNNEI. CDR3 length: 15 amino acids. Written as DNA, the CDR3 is TGTGCCAGCAGATCCCTAGCGGGAAGCACAGATACGCAGTATTTT. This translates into CASRSLAGSTDTQYF.

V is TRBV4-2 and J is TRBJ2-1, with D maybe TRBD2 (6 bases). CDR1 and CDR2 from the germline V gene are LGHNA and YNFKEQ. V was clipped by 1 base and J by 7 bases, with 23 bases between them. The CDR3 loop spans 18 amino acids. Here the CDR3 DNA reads TGTGCCAGCAGCCAAGTAAAAGGTCTGGAGGGCCAAGGAAATGAGCAGTTCTTC. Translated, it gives CASSQVKGLEGQGNEQFF.

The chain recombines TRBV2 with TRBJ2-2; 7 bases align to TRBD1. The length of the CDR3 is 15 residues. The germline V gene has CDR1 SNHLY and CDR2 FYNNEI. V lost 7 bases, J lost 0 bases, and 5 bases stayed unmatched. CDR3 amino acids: CASKGDRANTGELFF. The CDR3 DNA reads TGTGCCAGCAAAGGGGACAGAGCGAACACCGGGGAGCTGTTTTTT.

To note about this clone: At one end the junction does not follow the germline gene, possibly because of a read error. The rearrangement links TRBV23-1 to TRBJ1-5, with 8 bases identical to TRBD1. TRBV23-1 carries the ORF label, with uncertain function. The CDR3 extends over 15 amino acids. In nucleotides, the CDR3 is TGCGCCAGCAGCCAATTGAACAGGGGGAATCAGCCCCAGCATTTT. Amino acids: CASSQLNRGNQPQHF.

The CDR3 sequence: CASSLGLAGASYEQYF. CDR3 sequence (DNA): TGTGCCAGCTCCCTGGGACTAGCGGGAGCTTCCTACGAGCAGTACTTC. J is TRBJ2-7 and V is TRBV18, with 14 positions matching TRBD2. This CDR3 has 16 residues. Germline V gene data show CDR1 as KGHSH and CDR2 as LQKENI. The V gene end was trimmed by 6 bases and the J gene end by 1 base; junction bases not matched to a gene: 5.

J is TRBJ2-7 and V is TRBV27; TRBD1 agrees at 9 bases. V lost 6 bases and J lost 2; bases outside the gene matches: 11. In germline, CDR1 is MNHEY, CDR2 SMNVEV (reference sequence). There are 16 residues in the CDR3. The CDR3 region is CASSPAGGTGTYEQYF. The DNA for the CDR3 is TGTGCCAGCAGCCCCGCTGGTGGGACAGGGACCTACGAGCAGTACTTC.

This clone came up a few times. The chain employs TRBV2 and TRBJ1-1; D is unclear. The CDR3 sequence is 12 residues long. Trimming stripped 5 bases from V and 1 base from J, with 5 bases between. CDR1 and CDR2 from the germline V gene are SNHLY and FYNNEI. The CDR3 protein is CASSRQNTEAFF. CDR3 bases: TGTGCCAGCAGTCGACAGAACACTGAAGCTTTCTTT.